One and the same sample provided the 31 T cell receptor beta chains below, sequenced in a study of blood T cell repertoires in COVID-19. Clones were read by immunoSEQ multiplex PCR, and TCRdb kept only the in-frame ones, dropping some. Of some 140,000 clones listed, 83% are singletons. The material sequenced was PBMCs or T cells enriched from blood (not recorded which). These receptors all come from a man younger than 45 who had recovered from COVID-19.

The rearrangement links TRBV18 to TRBJ2-1; maybe TRBD2 (6 bases). CDR1 and CDR2 from the germline V gene are KGHSH and LQKENI. CDR3 length equals 15 residues. Trimming took 2 bases from V and 6 from J, leaving 14 bases between them. CDR3 loop: CASSPIKRVANEQFF. DNA for the CDR3: TGTGCCAGCTCACCAATCAAGCGGGTTGCCAATGAGCAGTTCTTC.

The chain combines TRBV5-1 with TRBJ1-2; D gene ambiguous. V lost 4 bases and J 4 bases, leaving 14 bases between the germline ends. CDR1 and CDR2 (germline): SGHRS, YFSETQ. This CDR3 has 14 amino acids. CDR3 DNA sequence: TGCGCCAGCAGCCCGGTCGGGGATGGCTATGGCTACACCTTC. Translating it yields CASSPVGDGYGYTF.

V gene TRBV7-6 combines with J gene TRBJ1-1; tentatively, D is TRBD1 (6 bases). From germline, CDR1 is SGHVS and CDR2 FNYEAQ. Deletions cut 5 bases from V and 4 bases from J, with 17 bases between. The CDR3 is 15 amino acids. In DNA form, the CDR3 reads TGTGCCAGCAGCCTTGAGGGGGGGGAAGGCACTGAAGCTTTCTTT. Its protein is CASSLEGGEGTEAFF.

This clone is a singleton in its sample. The rearrangement joins TRBV6-1 to TRBJ1-5; possible D gene TRBD1, 6 bases. V was clipped by 3 bases and J by 5 bases, with 11 bases between them. This CDR3 region has 14 residues. The germline gives CDR1 MNHNS, CDR2 SASEGT. CDR3 protein: CASSDGGRHQPQHF. CDR3 nucleotides: TGTGCCAGCAGTGACGGGGGGCGGCATCAGCCCCAGCATTTT.

The chain uses TRBV11-2 and TRBJ1-5, with 8 bases identical to TRBD1. The CDR3 is 14 residues long. V shed 6 bases and J 6 bases; nucleotides not matched to a gene: 7. CDR1 is SGHAT, CDR2 FQNNGV, per germline. CDR3 amino acids: CASSFRGLGQPQHF. The CDR3 DNA sequence: TGTGCCAGCAGTTTCAGGGGGCTCGGTCAGCCCCAGCATTTT.

This clone was picked up a small number of times. The V and J genes are TRBV2 and TRBJ1-5; D gene unclear. The CDR3 spans 14 residues. Trimming stripped 8 bases from V and 0 bases from J, with 11 bases between. CDR1 is SNHLY and CDR2 is FYNNEI in the germline V gene. The CDR3 nucleotides are TGTGCCAGCCAGGCGCAGCATAGCAATCAGCCCCAGCATTTT. The encoded protein is CASQAQHSNQPQHF.

The J gene is TRBJ1-5, the V gene TRBV27; perhaps TRBD1 as D (5 bases). Trimming removed 4 bases at V and 1 base at J, with 17 bases between. CDR3 size: 17 residues. Germline loops: CDR1 MNHEY, CDR2 SMNVEV (reference sequence). The CDR3 coding sequence is TGTGCCAGCAGTTCTGGGACTGCCCTTCCGAGCAATCAGCCCCAGCATTTT. Protein product: CASSSGTALPSNQPQHF.

V and J are TRBV2 and TRBJ2-4; 15 bases align to TRBD2. The germline gives CDR1 SNHLY, CDR2 FYNNEI. The V segment lost 7 bases and the J segment 2 bases; nucleotides outside the gene matches: 3. The CDR3 extends over 16 amino acids. CDR3 in amino acids: CASTGTSGRSKNIQYF. CDR3 DNA sequence: TGTGCCAGCACAGGGACTAGCGGGAGGTCCAAAAACATTCAGTACTTC.

The rearrangement links TRBV5-1 to TRBJ2-3; TRBD1 matches at 9 bases. The CDR3 totals 15 residues. Germline V gives CDR1 SGHRS, CDR2 YFSETQ. The junction had 8 bases not matched to a gene; V was cut back by 3 bases and J by 6 bases. The CDR3 nucleotides are TGCGCCAGCAGCTCGTACTTCGACAGGGGGGATACGCAGTATTTT. Amino acid sequence: CASSSYFDRGDTQYF.

This rearrangement joins TRBV6-2 or TRBV6-3 to TRBJ1-1; 9 bases fit TRBD1. CDR3 length: 16 amino acids. Germline values: CDR1 MNHEY, CDR2 SVGEGT. Trimming cost V 5 bases and J 0 bases; bases outside gene matches: 7. CDR3 loop: CASSTRQGGMNTEAFF. The CDR3 nucleotides read TGTGCCAGCAGTACCCGACAGGGGGGTATGAACACTGAAGCTTTCTTT.

The chain employs TRBV3-1 (or the pseudogene TRBV3-2) and TRBJ1-4; D is possibly TRBD1 (5 bases). The ends were cut back, 6 bases at V and 7 bases at J, with 15 bases in the middle. This CDR3 has 14 amino acids. The germline gives CDR1 LGHDT, CDR2 YNNKEL (reference sequence). The CDR3 loop reads CASSPRRAGEKLFF. The CDR3, as DNA: TGTGCCAGCAGTCCCCGCAGGGCTGGTGAAAAACTGTTTTTT.

V usage is TRBV5-8 and J usage is TRBJ2-5, with a tentative D call TRBD2 (6 bases). The CDR3 is 14 amino acids. Looked up from germline, CDR1 is SGHTS and CDR2 is YDEGEE. Trimming removed 1 base at V and 2 bases at J, with 9 bases between. This CDR3 reads CASSLWGGQETQYF. The DNA of the CDR3 is TGTGCCAGCAGCTTGTGGGGAGGACAAGAGACCCAGTACTTC.

The CDR3 region is CASSSGSPNSPLHF. The CDR3 DNA reads as TGTGCCAGCAGCTCCGGGTCTCCAAATTCACCCCTCCACTTT. The chain combines TRBV7-9 with TRBJ1-6; no reliable D call. V was pared by 4 bases and J by 7 bases, with 11 bases between. This CDR3 contains 14 residues. Per germline, CDR1 SEHNR and CDR2 FQNEAQ (reference sequence). The whole variable domain, filled in from reference TRBV7-9 and TRBJ1-6, reads DTGVSQNPRHKITKRGQNVTFRCDPISEHNRLYWYRQTLGQGPEFLTYFQNEAQLEKSRLLSDRFSAERPKGSFSTLEIQRTEQGDSAMYLCASSSGSPNSPLHFGNGTRLTVT.

The rearrangement joins TRBV18 to TRBJ2-7, with TRBD1 matching 7 bases. Germline assignment: CDR1 KGHSH and CDR2 LQKENI. The CDR3 runs to 14 residues. After removal of 5 bases from V and 3 bases from J, the junction contained 7 bases not matched to a gene. This CDR3 reads CASSNQDRLYEQYF. The CDR3 region has the DNA TGTGCCAGCTCAAATCAGGACAGGCTCTACGAGCAGTACTTC.

This clone was picked up a small number of times. The V and J genes are TRBV21-1 and TRBJ1-2; the D call TRBD1 from the table was never checked on the DNA. TRBV21-1 is classified as a pseudogene. The CDR3 length is 14 residues. The CDR3 protein is CASSKANRGYGYTF. CDR3 DNA: TGTGCCAGCAGCAAAGCCAACAGGGGCTATGGCTACACCTTC.

The rearrangement links TRBV2 to TRBJ1-2, with a weak D call TRBD1 (6 bases). Trimming shortened V by 4 bases and J by 4 bases, and 13 bases separated the two germline ends. The CDR3 totals 14 residues. Per the germline V gene, CDR1 is SNHLY and CDR2 is FYNNEI. The CDR3: CASSGDEGVYGYTF. CDR3 in DNA: TGTGCCAGCAGTGGGGACGAGGGGGTCTATGGCTACACCTTC. Variable domain in full (rest from reference TRBV2 and TRBJ1-2): EPEVTQTPSHQVTQMGQEVILRCVPISNHLYFYWYRQILGQKVEFLVSFYNNEISEKSEIFDDQFSVERPDGSNFTLKIRSTKLEDSAMYFCASSGDEGVYGYTFGSGTRLTVV.

This clone appeared once. The chain links TRBV12-3 or TRBV12-4 to TRBJ1-3, with D unresolved. This CDR3 region has 13 residues. The V end lost 5 bases, the J end lost 3 bases, and 8 bases lay between the germline ends. The chain's CDR3 is CASSLEIGNTIYF. CDR3 sequence (DNA): TGTGCCAGCAGTCTTGAGATTGGAAACACCATATATTTT.

The V and J genes are TRBV12-3 or TRBV12-4 and TRBJ1-1; 8 bases align to TRBD1. The CDR3 has 12 amino acids. Germline trimming cut 5 bases from V and 5 bases from J; bases unmatched to any gene: 1. This CDR3 reads CASSRTGTEAFF. CDR3 nucleotide sequence: TGTGCCAGCAGTCGGACAGGGACTGAAGCTTTCTTT.

The chain carries TRBV5-1 and TRBJ2-4; 7 bases line up with TRBD1. The CDR3 extends over 14 amino acids. The germline V gene encodes CDR1 SGHRS and CDR2 YFSETQ. Losses at the gene ends were 3 bases for V and 5 bases for J; bases not matched to a gene: 5. CDR3 protein: CASSWGQFENIQYF. DNA of the CDR3: TGCGCCAGCAGCTGGGGACAGTTCGAAAACATTCAGTACTTC.

The CDR3 region has the DNA TGTGCCAGCAGTGAATTTAGCACCGGGGAGCTGTTTTTT. Translating gives CASSEFSTGELFF. The chain recombines TRBV6-1 with TRBJ2-2; D unresolved. Deletions cut 2 bases from V and 4 bases from J, with 5 bases between. The V gene's germline CDR1 is MNHNS and CDR2 SASEGT. This CDR3 has 13 amino acids.

The gene calls are TRBV18 and TRBJ2-2; D is perhaps TRBD2 (6 bases). CDR3 length equals 18 residues. Trimming removed 3 bases at V and 6 bases at J, with 23 bases between. Germline CDR1 and CDR2: KGHSH and LQKENI. The CDR3 nucleotides read TGTGCCAGCTCACCGATAGATATAGCCCGGGGGAGTTCCGGGGAGCTGTTTTTT. Translating it yields CASSPIDIARGSSGELFF.

The chain couples TRBV3-1 (or the pseudogene TRBV3-2) to TRBJ2-7, with D possibly being TRBD2 (7 bases). This CDR3 contains 15 residues. Germline CDR1 is LGHDT and CDR2 is YNNKEL (reference sequence). V shed 4 bases and J shed 3 bases, with 16 bases lying between them. The CDR3 spells CASSPLGGGGYEQYF. DNA of the CDR3: TGTGCCAGCAGCCCACTGGGGGGGGGCGGCTACGAGCAGTACTTC.

This clone has more than one count but fewer than ten. The V and J genes are TRBV2 and TRBJ2-7, with D possibly being TRBD1 (6 bases). The germline V and J ends were trimmed by 6 bases and 7 bases, with 19 bases remaining between them. CDR1 is SNHLY, CDR2 FYNNEI, per germline. The CDR3 runs to 14 residues. CDR3 sequence: CASRRDGSRGEQYV. CDR3 sequence (DNA): TGTGCCAGCAGAAGGGACGGGTCTAGGGGGGAGCAGTACGTC.

Written as DNA, the CDR3 is TGTGCCAGCAGCTTAGTTCTCGGGGGAAGCTACACCTTC. Translation gives CASSLVLGGSYTF. The chain employs TRBV11-2 and TRBJ1-2, with a possible D match to TRBD1 (5 bases). Germline lookup yields CDR1 SGHAT and CDR2 FQNNGV. The V end lost 1 base, the J end lost 9 bases, and 12 bases lay between the germline ends. The CDR3 is 13 residues long. The variable domain in full, with the rest retrieved from reference TRBV11-2 and TRBJ1-2, is EAGVAQSPRYKIIEKRQSVAFWCNPISGHATLYWYQQILGQGPKLLIQFQNNGVVDDSQLPKDRFSAERLKGVDSTLKIQPAKLEDSAVYLCASSLVLGGSYTFGSGTRLTVV.

The rearrangement joins TRBV28 to TRBJ2-2; 9 nucleotides agree with TRBD1. The ends lost 5 bases at V and 5 bases at J; junction bases unmatched: 6. This CDR3 contains 15 residues. Germline V lookup: CDR1 MDHEN, CDR2 SYDVKM. The CDR3 region has the DNA TGTGCCAGCAGTGAACAGGGGGCGGCGACCGGGGAGCTGTTTTTT. This codes for CASSEQGAATGELFF.

The CDR3 DNA sequence: TGTGCCAGCAGCCCTGACTTGTCCAAAAACATTCAGTACTTC. Translated, it gives CASSPDLSKNIQYF. This chain links TRBV5-5 with TRBJ2-4; no reliable D call. The CDR3 is 14 amino acids. Trimming stripped 4 bases from V and 2 bases from J, with 10 bases between. Germline V CDR1 and CDR2: SGHKS, YYEKEE (reference sequence).

As DNA, the CDR3 is TGTGCTACAAGCGAATTCGAGCAGTTCTTC. Amino acid sequence: CATSEFEQFF. V and J are TRBV9 and TRBJ2-1; D call uncertain. The germline CDR1 and CDR2 sequences are SGDLS and YYNGEE. This CDR3 has 10 residues.

The chain links TRBV7-8 to TRBJ2-5, with 10 bases aligning to TRBD1. Germline CDR1 reads SGHVS; CDR2 reads FQNEAQ. V shed 4 bases and J 5 bases; nucleotides not matched to a gene: 4. The CDR3 contains 14 residues. The CDR3 sequence: CASSSTTGGETQYF. DNA of the CDR3: TGTGCCAGCAGCTCGACGACAGGGGGCGAGACCCAGTACTTC. Complete variable domain (other parts from reference TRBV7-8 and TRBJ2-5): GAGVSQSPRYKVAKRGQDVALRCDPISGHVSLFWYQQALGQGPEFLTYFQNEAQLDKSGLPSDRFFAERPEGSVSTLKIQRTQQEDSAVYLCASSSTTGGETQYFGPGTRLLVL.

The chain combines TRBV10-3 with TRBJ2-3; D uncertain. The CDR3 runs 11 residues. Deletions cut 6 bases from V and 2 bases from J, with 3 bases between. CDR1 ENHRY and CDR2 SYGVKD come from the germline V gene. The CDR3 DNA sequence: TGTGCCATCAGCAACACAGATACGCAGTATTTT. Protein: CAISNTDTQYF.

J is TRBJ2-5 and V is TRBV5-4; D uncertain. CDR3 length: 14 residues. Trimming cost V 7 bases and J 5 bases, with 18 bases left between them. Germline V gene sequence: CDR1 SGHNT, CDR2 YYREEE (reference sequence). CDR3 sequence reads: CASSKDPGWETQYF. CDR3 DNA: TGTGCCAGCTCAAAAGACCCGGGTTGGGAGACCCAGTACTTC.

CDR3 sequence reads: CASSPQGSGNTIYF. In DNA form, the CDR3 reads TGTGCCAGCAGCCCACAGGGGTCTGGAAACACCATATATTTT. The J gene is TRBJ1-3, the V gene TRBV14, with 7 bases that match TRBD1. The V and J ends lost 4 bases and 1 base, in that order; junction bases with no gene match: 1. The CDR3 has 14 residues. Germline CDR1 is SGHDN and CDR2 is FVKESK.